Described below is a single T cell receptor (beta chain) sequence and its context. This entry comes from a study of technical replicates of blood from several donors. Produced via immunoSEQ multiplex PCR; TCRdb's table is partial and in-frame only. This table holds about 88,000 clones, about 93% found once. Sequencing used T cells isolated from PBMCs. The receptor's source is a human donor in good health.

The CDR3 nucleotides are TGTGCCAGTAATGAGAGGGATGAAAAACTGTTTTTT. Encoded protein: CASNERDEKLFF. The rearrangement links TRBV19 to TRBJ1-4; D gene ambiguous. Germline lookup yields CDR1 LNHDA and CDR2 SQIVND (reference sequence). This CDR3 has 12 residues. The V gene lost 7 bases and the J gene lost 6 bases, with 9 bases spanning the gap.